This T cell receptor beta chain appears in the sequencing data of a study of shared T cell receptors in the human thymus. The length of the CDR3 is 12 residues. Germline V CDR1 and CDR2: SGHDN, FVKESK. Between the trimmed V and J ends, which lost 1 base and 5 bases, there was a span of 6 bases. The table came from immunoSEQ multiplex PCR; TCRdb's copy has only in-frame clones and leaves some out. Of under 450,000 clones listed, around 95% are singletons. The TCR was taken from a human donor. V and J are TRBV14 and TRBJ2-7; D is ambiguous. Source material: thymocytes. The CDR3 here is CASSQVPHEQYF. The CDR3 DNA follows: TGTGCCAGCAGCCAAGTTCCCCACGAGCAGTACTTC. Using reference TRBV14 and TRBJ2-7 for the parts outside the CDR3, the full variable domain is EAGVTQFPSHSVIEKGQTVTLRCDPISGHDNLYWYRRVMGKEIKFLLHFVKESKQDESGMPNNRFLAERTGGTYSTLKVQPAELEDSGVYFCASSQVPHEQYFGPGTRLTVT.